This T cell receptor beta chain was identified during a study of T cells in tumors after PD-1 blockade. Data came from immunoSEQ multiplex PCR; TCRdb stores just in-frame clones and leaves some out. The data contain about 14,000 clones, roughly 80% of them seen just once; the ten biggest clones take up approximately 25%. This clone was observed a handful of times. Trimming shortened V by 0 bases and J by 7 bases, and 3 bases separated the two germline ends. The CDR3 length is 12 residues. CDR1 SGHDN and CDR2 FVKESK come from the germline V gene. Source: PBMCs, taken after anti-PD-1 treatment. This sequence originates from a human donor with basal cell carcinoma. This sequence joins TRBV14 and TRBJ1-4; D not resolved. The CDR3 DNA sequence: TGTGCCAGCAGCCAAGACAGTGAAAAACTGTTTTTT. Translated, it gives CASSQDSEKLFF.